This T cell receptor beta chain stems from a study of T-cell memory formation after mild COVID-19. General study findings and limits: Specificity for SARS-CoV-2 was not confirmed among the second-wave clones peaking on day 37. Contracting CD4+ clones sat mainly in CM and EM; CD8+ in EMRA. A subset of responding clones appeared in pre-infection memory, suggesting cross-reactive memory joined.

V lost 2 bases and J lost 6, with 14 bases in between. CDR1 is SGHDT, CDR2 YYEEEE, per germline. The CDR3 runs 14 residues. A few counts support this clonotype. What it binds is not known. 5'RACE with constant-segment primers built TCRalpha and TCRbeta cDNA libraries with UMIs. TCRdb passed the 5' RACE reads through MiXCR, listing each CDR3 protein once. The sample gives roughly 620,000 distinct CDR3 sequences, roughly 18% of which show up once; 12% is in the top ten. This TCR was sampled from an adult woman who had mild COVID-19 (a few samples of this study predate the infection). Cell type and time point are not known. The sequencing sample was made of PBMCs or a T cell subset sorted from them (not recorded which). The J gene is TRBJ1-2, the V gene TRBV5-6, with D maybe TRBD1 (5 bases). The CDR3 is CASSLQQVRHGYTF. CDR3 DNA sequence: TGTGCCAGCAGCTTACAACAGGTTCGCCATGGCTACACCTTC.